The sequence of this T cell receptor (beta chain) was determined in a study of blood T cell repertoires in COVID-19. Across the study: Sites in the United States, Italy and Spain provided acute and convalescent COVID-19 samples. The cDNA or gDNA used as material had been derived from T cells, B-cell-depleted T cells, or PBMCs.

The CDR3 extends over 13 amino acids. Germline V gene lookup returns CDR1 LNHDA and CDR2 SQIVND (reference sequence). Trimming left V 8 bases short and J 4 bases short, with 14 bases between. Original handling: Nucleated cell number was recorded as an estimate derived from reference gene primer amplification. Data came from immunoSEQ multiplex PCR; TCRdb stores just in-frame clones and leaves some out. V and J calls plus clone size are reproduced from that table; the DNA served to infer D and trimming. The sample contains 55,000 to 65,000 clones, under 85% of which appear only once. This clonotype originated in a man in his sixties with acute or convalescent COVID-19. The sample was peripheral blood. The V and J genes are TRBV19 and TRBJ1-2; D remains unclear. This chain's CDR3 is CASRGPDSYGYTF. The CDR3 nucleotides are TGTGCCAGTCGCGGTCCGGATTCCTATGGCTACACCTTC.